Listed below are T cell receptor beta chains from one sample, sequenced in a study of post-analysis software for immune sequencing data. TCRdb re-analysed the PCR reads in MiXCR, keeping a single row per CDR3 protein. There are about 190,000 distinct CDR3 sequences in the sample; approximately 29% occur only once, and 3.4% lies in the top ten. Specimen: blood. The receptors originated from a girl aged 2 to 17 with multiple sclerosis. CDR3s include the opening cysteine and the closing phenylalanine or tryptophan. The D gene is left open where the match is weak. Part of the rows lack a size; the others show once, few, many or a class for expanded clones.

clone size,J gene,D gene,V gene,CDR3 DNA,CDR3 protein
many,TRBJ2-1,-,TRBV11-1,TGTGCCAGCAGCTTAGTCCGACAGCACAATGAGCAGTTCTTC,CASSLVRQHNEQFF
-,TRBJ2-4,-,TRBV15,TGTGCCACCAGTAGAGATGACTGGGTGACGAACATTCAGTACTTC,CATSRDDWVTNIQYF
-,TRBJ2-7,-,TRBV9,TGTGCCAGCAGCGGCAGGGGTACCTACGAGCAGTACTTC,CASSGRGTYEQYF
many,TRBJ2-3,-,TRBV5-1,TGCGCCAGCAGCCCTGGGATAAGAGAAGATACGCAGTATTTT,CASSPGIREDTQYF
-,TRBJ2-4,-,TRBV29-1,TGCAGCGCCTGCAGGGGTCAGGATGGAAACATTCAGTACTTC,CSACRGQDGNIQYF
many,TRBJ2-3,-,TRBV5-1,TGCGCCAGCAGCCAATCTGATACGCAGTATTTT,CASSQSDTQYF
-,TRBJ2-7,-,TRBV29-1,TGCAGCGTTGCCTACGGGCCCCTCTACGAGCAGTACTTC,CSVAYGPLYEQYF
-,TRBJ1-5,-,TRBV15,TGTGCCACCAGTCCCAGCCAGGGAATTCAGCCCCAGCATTTT,CATSPSQGIQPQHF
-,TRBJ2-5,TRBD2,TRBV11-2,TGTGCCAGCAGCTCTACTAGCGGTGAGACCCAGTACTTC,CASSSTSGETQYF
many,TRBJ1-2,-,TRBV7-2,TGTGCCAGCAGCCCCCGACGGGGGACTTACTACACCTTC,CASSPRRGTYYTF
-,TRBJ1-1,-,TRBV5-1,TGCGCCAGCGGCGACCCCCTACTCCGGGGCACTGAAGCTTTCTTT,CASGDPLLRGTEAFF
few,TRBJ1-6,-,TRBV3-1,TGTGCCAGCAGCCAAGACAGGGATAATTCACCCCTCCACTTT,CASSQDRDNSPLHF